Listed below are T cell receptor beta chains from one sample, sequenced in a study of T cell responses to AZD1222 COVID-19 vaccine. The table came from immunoSEQ multiplex PCR; TCRdb's copy has only in-frame clones and leaves some out. This sample carries around 120,000 clones, 84% of them seen once, and the ten largest clones take approximately 26%. The starting material was peripheral blood, obtained 28 days after the second AZD1222 dose. All receptors derive from an adult who received the AZD1222 COVID-19 vaccine. Both conserved end residues are part of each CDR3. Fields, in order: clone size, V gene, D gene, J gene, CDR3 protein, CDR3 DNA. A D gene is named only where the DNA matches it firmly. Rows give clone size only sometimes, using once, few, many, or a class for an expanded clone.

.	TRBV9	.	TRBJ1-1	CASSAPPETEAFF	TGTGCCAGCAGCGCACCCCCAGAAACTGAAGCTTTCTTT
.	TRBV28	TRBD1	TRBJ2-3	CASSPDRGLGSSTDTQYF	TGTGCCAGCAGTCCAGACAGGGGGCTTGGATCTAGCACAGATACGCAGTATTTT
.	TRBV7-2	TRBD2	TRBJ2-5	CASSLSSTGTSVEETQYF	TGTGCCAGCAGCTTATCTTCAACCGGGACTAGCGTGGAGGAGACCCAGTACTTC
.	TRBV5-1	TRBD1	TRBJ2-5	CASSLPGGEETQYF	TGCGCCAGCAGCTTACCAGGGGGAGAAGAGACCCAGTACTTC
few	TRBV7-6	.	TRBJ1-2	CASSLDPGLGGYTF	TGTGCCAGCAGCTTAGACCCGGGGCTGGGTGGCTACACCTTC
.	TRBV5-1	.	TRBJ2-1	CASSLAPLGPGNEQFF	TGCGCCAGCAGCTTGGCCCCTCTGGGGCCCGGAAATGAGCAGTTCTTC
.	TRBV7-8	TRBD1	TRBJ1-4	CASSVRENTGGFNEKLFF	TGTGCCAGCAGCGTCCGCGAGAATACAGGGGGTTTTAATGAAAAACTGTTTTTT
.	TRBV18	.	TRBJ1-3	CASSFDSSGNTIYF	TGTGCCAGCTCCTTCGACTCCTCTGGAAACACCATATATTTT
.	TRBV27	.	TRBJ1-6	CASSFFRGIFNSPLHF	TGTGCCAGCAGTTTTTTCAGGGGAATTTTTAATTCACCCCTCCACTTT
.	TRBV19	.	TRBJ1-3	CASSPVSRKISLSGNTIYF	TGTGCCAGTAGCCCCGTTTCTAGGAAGATCTCTCTCTCTGGAAACACCATATATTTT
.	TRBV5-1	.	TRBJ1-1	CASSLAGGTYTEAFF	TGCGCCAGCAGCTTGGCCGGCGGCACATACACTGAAGCTTTCTTT
.	TRBV27	TRBD2	TRBJ2-2	CASSLTSGYTGELFF	TGTGCCAGCAGTTTGACTAGCGGTTACACCGGGGAGCTGTTTTTT
once	TRBV4-3	.	TRBJ2-7	CASSPGAGSREQYF	TGCGCCAGCAGCCCAGGAGCAGGGAGTCGCGAGCAGTACTTC
.	TRBV7-9	.	TRBJ1-6	CASSLGDSPLHF	TGTGCCAGCAGCTTGGGCGATTCACCCCTCCACTTT
.	TRBV15	.	TRBJ1-2	CATSREWGQSYGYTF	TGTGCCACCAGCAGAGAATGGGGCCAGAGCTATGGCTACACCTTC
once	TRBV7-2	.	TRBJ2-2	CASSLVETGELFF	TGTGCCAGCAGCTTAGTTGAGACCGGGGAGCTGTTTTTT
.	TRBV2	TRBD1	TRBJ1-6	CASLQGAGSLHF	TGTGCCAGCTTACAGGGGGCTGGATCCCTCCACTTT
.	TRBV6-5	.	TRBJ1-5	CASSKGRVQPQHF	TGTGCCAGCAGTAAGGGAAGGGTCCAGCCCCAGCATTTT
.	TRBV10-1	.	TRBJ1-4	CASRGRCKLFF	TGCGCCAGCCGTGGGAGGTGTAAACTGTTTTTT
.	TRBV6-5	.	TRBJ1-5	CASTSGGQIQHF	TGTGCCAGCACCTCAGGAGGACAGATCCAGCATTTT
.	TRBV7-2	.	TRBJ1-1	CASSFPWGNTEAFF	TGTGCCAGCAGCTTTCCTTGGGGGAACACTGAAGCTTTCTTT
.	TRBV11-2	.	TRBJ1-1	CASSLANRAGTEAFF	TGTGCCAGCAGCTTAGCCAACAGGGCCGGCACTGAAGCTTTCTTT
few	TRBV6-2/TRBV6-3	.	TRBJ2-3	CASSYGVQRAKDTQYF	TGTGCCAGCAGTTATGGCGTCCAGCGGGCAAAAGATACGCAGTATTTT
.	TRBV6-6	.	TRBJ1-2	CASSYSAVTYGYTF	TGTGCCAGCAGTTATTCAGCAGTGACGTATGGCTACACCTTC